This T cell receptor (beta chain) was identified in a study of shared clonotypes between healthy human individuals. Study background: With ages of 18 to 49, the donors were two women and three men.

Per germline, CDR1 MNHEY and CDR2 SMNVEV (reference sequence). Trimming stripped 5 bases from V and 10 bases from J, with 15 bases between. This CDR3 region has 12 residues. The naive CD8 population came from CD45RO-negative cells selected for CCR7, without terminally differentiated effector memory CD45RA+ cells. Generated by immunoSEQ multiplex PCR, the TCRdb table keeps only in-frame clones and is missing some. The sample records around 2.1 million clones, about 92% being singletons. The sample taken for sequencing was naive CD8+ T cells from PBMCs. The chain uses TRBV27 and TRBJ2-7, with a tentative D call TRBD2 (5 bases). The TCR originated in a young man in good health. Some clones in this sample may be carry-over from other donors' samples. CDR3 coding DNA: TGTGCCAGCAGTCCATTACGGGGTTTTCAGTACTTC. Its translation is CASSPLRGFQYF.